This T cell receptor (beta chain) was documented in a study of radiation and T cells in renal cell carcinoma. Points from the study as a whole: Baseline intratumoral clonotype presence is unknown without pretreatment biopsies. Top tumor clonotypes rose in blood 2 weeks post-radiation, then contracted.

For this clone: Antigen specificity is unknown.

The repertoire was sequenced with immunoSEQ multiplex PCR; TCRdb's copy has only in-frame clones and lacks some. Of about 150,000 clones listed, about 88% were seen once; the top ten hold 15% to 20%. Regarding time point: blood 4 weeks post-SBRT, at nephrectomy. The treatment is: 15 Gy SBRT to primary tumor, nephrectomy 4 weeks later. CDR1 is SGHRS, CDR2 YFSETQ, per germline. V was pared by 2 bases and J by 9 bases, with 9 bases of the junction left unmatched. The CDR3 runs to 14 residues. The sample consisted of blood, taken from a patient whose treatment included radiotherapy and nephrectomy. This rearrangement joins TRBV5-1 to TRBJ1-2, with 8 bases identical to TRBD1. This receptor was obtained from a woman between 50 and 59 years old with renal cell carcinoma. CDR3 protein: CASSLAADRVRYTF. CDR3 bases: TGCGCCAGCAGCTTAGCTGCGGACAGGGTTCGCTACACCTTC.